The present entry profiles one T cell receptor (beta chain) with its context. Antigen: not known. The CDR3 loop spans 14 amino acids. The V end was cut by 5 bases, the J end by 2 bases, with 12 bases between. Germline values: CDR1 SGHAT, CDR2 FQNNGV. The assay was immunoSEQ multiplex PCR, and TCRdb's table has in-frame clones only and misses some. Here the sample spans 55,000 to 80,000 clones, approximately 91% being singletons. This record comes from a study of OX40 agonist ivuxolimab in advanced cancers. Study observations and caveats: Some patients who did not respond also had low normalized T-cell clonal expansion.

The sample was CD4+ or CD8+ T cells sorted from blood, taken in a trial of the OX40 agonist ivuxolimab. The rearrangement joins TRBV11-2 to TRBJ2-5; the D gene is possibly TRBD1 (6 bases). The receptor was isolated from an adult with an advanced solid tumor such as melanoma, head and neck, liver or kidney cancer. The chain's CDR3 is CASSLRTAQETQYF. CDR3 sequence (DNA): TGTGCCAGCAGCCTAAGGACAGCTCAAGAGACCCAGTACTTC. Variable domain in full (rest from reference TRBV11-2 and TRBJ2-5): EAGVAQSPRYKIIEKRQSVAFWCNPISGHATLYWYQQILGQGPKLLIQFQNNGVVDDSQLPKDRFSAERLKGVDSTLKIQPAKLEDSAVYLCASSLRTAQETQYFGPGTRLLVL.